The 32 T cell receptor beta chains presented below share a single source sample, sequenced in a study of T cell responses to AZD1222 COVID-19 vaccine. Sequencing used immunoSEQ multiplex PCR; TCRdb keeps in-frame clones, though not all of them. In the table there are 60,000 to 85,000 clones, approximately 90% of which are singletons. The sample in question was peripheral blood, obtained 28 days after the second dose of the MenACWY control vaccine. Receptor source: an adult who received the MenACWY meningococcal vaccine as a control.

This rearrangement joins TRBV11-3 to TRBJ2-1, with D maybe TRBD2 (5 bases). V was clipped by 2 bases and J by 9 bases, with 11 bases between them. From germline, CDR1 is SGHNT and CDR2 YENEEA. CDR3 length: 13 amino acids. Here the CDR3 reads CASSLIGMGEQFF. CDR3 sequence (DNA): TGTGCCAGCAGCTTAATCGGGATGGGTGAGCAGTTCTTC.

The chain uses TRBV7-6 and TRBJ2-2; 8 nucleotides match TRBD2. The CDR3 has 15 amino acids. The germline CDR1 and CDR2 sequences are SGHVS and FNYEAQ. V lost 3 bases to trimming and J lost 5 bases; unmatched junction nucleotides: 5. The DNA of the CDR3 is TGTGCCAGCAGCTTGGCATTAGCGGGGACCGGGGAGCTGTTTTTT. It encodes CASSLALAGTGELFF.

This chain joins TRBV27 and TRBJ1-1, with D perhaps matching TRBD1 (5 bases). With 6 bases removed from V and 0 bases from J, the gap between germline ends came to 20 bases. The CDR3 sequence is 17 residues long. Germline CDR1 reads MNHEY; CDR2 reads SMNVEV (reference sequence). Here the CDR3 DNA reads TGTGCCAGCAGCCCTATGAGGGGAGAGGGCCTGAACACTGAAGCTTTCTTT. This gives the protein CASSPMRGEGLNTEAFF.

The chain employs TRBV4-2 and TRBJ2-2; the D call may be TRBD1 or TRBD2 (6 bases each). Germline CDR1 and CDR2: LGHNA and YNFKEQ. The CDR3 extends over 16 amino acids. With 5 bases removed from V and 3 bases from J, the gap between germline ends came to 16 bases. CDR3 residues: CASSSTGGLYTGELFF. Here the CDR3 DNA reads TGTGCCAGCAGCTCTACCGGGGGCTTGTACACCGGGGAGCTGTTTTTT.

The rearrangement links TRBV11-2 to TRBJ2-7; TRBD1 aligns across 10 bases. CDR3 size: 16 residues. Germline V gene lookup returns CDR1 SGHAT and CDR2 FQNNGV. The V and J ends lost 0 bases and 5 bases, in that order; junction bases with no gene match: 7. The CDR3 spells CASSLESGTGVHEQYF. In DNA form, the CDR3 reads TGTGCCAGCAGCTTAGAGTCCGGGACAGGGGTCCACGAGCAGTACTTC.

The V gene is TRBV3-1 (or the pseudogene TRBV3-2), the J gene TRBJ2-7; D might be TRBD1 (6 bases). Trimming stripped 1 base from V and 3 bases from J, with 16 bases between. Germline V gene sequence: CDR1 LGHDT, CDR2 YNNKEL (reference sequence). This CDR3 is built from 16 residues. The CDR3 sequence is CASSQGVALGGYEQYF. CDR3 nucleotide sequence: TGTGCCAGCAGCCAAGGTGTGGCACTAGGGGGCTACGAGCAGTACTTC.

The gene calls are TRBV18 and TRBJ1-1; D is perhaps TRBD1 (6 bases). CDR3 size: 17 residues. The germline V and J ends were trimmed by 2 bases and 0 bases, with 16 bases remaining between them. From germline, CDR1 is KGHSH and CDR2 LQKENI. CDR3: CASSPFSQRQVNTEAFF. The CDR3 nucleotides read TGTGCCAGCTCACCATTCTCCCAGAGACAGGTGAACACTGAAGCTTTCTTT. The full variable domain, its missing parts supplied by reference TRBV18 and TRBJ1-1, is NAGVMQNPRHLVRRRGQEARLRCSPMKGHSHVYWYRQLPEEGLKFMVYLQKENIIDESGMPKERFSAEFPKEGPSILRIQQVVRGDSAAYFCASSPFSQRQVNTEAFFGQGTRLTVV.

The chain recombines TRBV2 with TRBJ2-2; D unresolved. V was shortened by 2 bases and J by 1 base, with 11 bases between the two germline ends. CDR3 length equals 16 residues. Looked up from germline, CDR1 is SNHLY and CDR2 is FYNNEI. The CDR3 sequence is CASSELGFQNTGELFF. CDR3 DNA sequence: TGTGCCAGCAGTGAATTGGGATTTCAGAACACCGGGGAGCTGTTTTTT.

A single count supports this clone. The chain carries TRBV19 and TRBJ1-5; D not resolved. CDR3 size: 14 residues. V lost 6 bases to trimming and J lost 4 bases, with 13 bases between them. Per germline, CDR1 LNHDA and CDR2 SQIVND (reference sequence). This CDR3 is CASRVPGENQPQHF. The DNA for the CDR3 is TGTGCCAGTAGGGTACCCGGGGAAAATCAGCCCCAGCATTTT. The complete variable domain, with remaining parts taken from reference TRBV19 and TRBJ1-5, reads DGGITQSPKYLFRKEGQNVTLSCEQNLNHDAMYWYRQDPGQGLRLIYYSQIVNDFQKGDIAEGYSVSREKKESFPLTVTSAQKNPTAFYLCASRVPGENQPQHFGDGTRLSIL.

This clone has a handful of counts. CDR3 DNA sequence: TGCGCCAGCAGCTTGGTGGGGGGTAAAAACATTCAGTACTTC. Its protein product is CASSLVGGKNIQYF. This chain uses TRBV5-1 with TRBJ2-4, with D maybe TRBD2 (6 bases). V dropped 0 bases and J dropped 4 bases, with 8 bases sitting between them. Per germline, CDR1 SGHRS and CDR2 YFSETQ. The CDR3 consists of 14 residues.

The genes are TRBV19 and TRBJ2-5; 7 positions match TRBD1. This CDR3 contains 11 residues. V gave up 5 bases and J gave up 7 bases; unmatched junction bases: 1. CDR1 is LNHDA and CDR2 is SQIVND in the germline V gene (reference sequence). The CDR3: CASSPGGTQYF. CDR3 nucleotide sequence: TGTGCCAGTAGTCCAGGGGGGACCCAGTACTTC.

This rearrangement joins TRBV5-1 to TRBJ2-7; no clear D. CDR1 is SGHRS, CDR2 YFSETQ, per germline. Trimming took 2 bases from V and 1 from J, leaving 10 bases between them. The CDR3 is 14 amino acids. The CDR3 loop reads CASSFGLDSYEQYF. In DNA form, the CDR3 reads TGCGCCAGCAGCTTCGGTCTGGATTCCTACGAGCAGTACTTC.

As DNA, the CDR3 is TGTGCCAGCAGCTTAGGGCTCGCCGGGGAGCTGTTTTTT. Translation: CASSLGLAGELFF. The chain combines TRBV7-9 with TRBJ2-2; D not certain. Deletions cut 1 base from V and 6 bases from J, with 6 bases between. CDR3 size: 13 residues. Germline assignment: CDR1 SEHNR and CDR2 FQNEAQ (reference sequence).

The chain has TRBV4-2 and TRBJ2-2; 7 nucleotides agree with TRBD2. CDR3 length: 18 residues. Germline CDR1 and CDR2: LGHNA and YNFKEQ. Germline trimming cut 0 bases from V and 2 bases from J; bases unmatched to any gene: 9. The CDR3 region has the DNA TGTGCCAGCAGCCAAGATAGTGGGAGGGGCGTAAACACCGGGGAGCTGTTTTTT. Protein product: CASSQDSGRGVNTGELFF.

This clone was seen once. The CDR3: CAWSGQGDNEQFF. As DNA, the CDR3 is TGTGCCTGGAGTGGACAGGGGGACAATGAGCAGTTCTTC. The rearrangement links TRBV30 to TRBJ2-1; 9 bases match TRBD1. With V trimmed by 1 base and J by 5 bases, 0 bases remained unmatched. Looked up from germline, CDR1 is GTSNPN and CDR2 is SVGIG (reference sequence). There are 13 residues in the CDR3.

V usage is TRBV12-5 and J usage is TRBJ2-1, with 8 positions matching TRBD1. With V trimmed by 5 bases and J by 3 bases, 3 bases remained unmatched. The V gene's germline CDR1 is LGHNT and CDR2 FRNRAP. CDR3 length: 14 amino acids. CDR3 nucleotide sequence: TGTGCTAGTGGTCTCGGACAGGGCTACAATGAGCAGTTCTTC. This codes for CASGLGQGYNEQFF.

The chain links TRBV4-3 to TRBJ2-5; TRBD2 aligns across 9 bases. The CDR3 covers 17 residues. CDR1 is LGHNA and CDR2 is YSLEER in the germline V gene. V dropped 0 bases and J dropped 5; count of bases not matched to a gene: 10. CDR3 DNA sequence: TGCGCCAGCAGCCAAGAATGGGCGGCGGGAGGGGTTGAGACCCAGTACTTC. Translation: CASSQEWAAGGVETQYF.

V and J are TRBV6-2 or TRBV6-3 and TRBJ1-1; no clear D. V lost 2 bases to trimming and J lost 10 bases, with 11 bases between them. Germline assignment: CDR1 MNHEY and CDR2 SVGEGT. This CDR3 region has 12 residues. CDR3 sequence (DNA): TGTGCCAGCAGTTACCGACGATACCGAGCTTTCTTT. This gives the protein CASSYRRYRAFF.

This clone showed up just a few times. The chain combines TRBV18 with TRBJ1-1, with D possibly TRBD1 on 5 matching bases. Between the trimmed V and J ends, which lost 0 bases and 1 base, there was a span of 6 bases. Germline assignment: CDR1 KGHSH and CDR2 LQKENI. The CDR3 contains 14 residues. In nucleotides, the CDR3 is TGTGCCAGCTCACCACCGGGACGGAACACTGAAGCTTTCTTT. Translation: CASSPPGRNTEAFF. Full variable domain (outside the CDR3, taken from reference TRBV18 and TRBJ1-1): NAGVMQNPRHLVRRRGQEARLRCSPMKGHSHVYWYRQLPEEGLKFMVYLQKENIIDESGMPKERFSAEFPKEGPSILRIQQVVRGDSAAYFCASSPPGRNTEAFFGQGTRLTVV.

The chain recombines TRBV7-9 with TRBJ1-2; no firm D call. Germline CDR1 and CDR2: SEHNR and FQNEAQ (reference sequence). This CDR3 has 12 residues. V was cut by 6 bases and J by 5 bases, with 10 bases left in between. CDR3 region: CASRLVDYGYTF. DNA of the CDR3: TGTGCCAGCAGACTAGTGGATTATGGCTACACCTTC.

The chain has TRBV3-1 (or the pseudogene TRBV3-2) and TRBJ2-7, with 7 nucleotides matching TRBD1. CDR1 and CDR2 (germline): LGHDT, YNNKEL (reference sequence). V lost 3 bases to trimming and J lost 1 base; unmatched junction nucleotides: 12. The CDR3 extends over 17 amino acids. Here the CDR3 reads CASSHPTPTGRSYEQYF. CDR3 DNA sequence: TGTGCCAGCAGCCACCCCACACCGACAGGGCGGTCCTACGAGCAGTACTTC.

This clone showed up just once. This chain uses TRBV7-3 with TRBJ2-5; D perhaps matches TRBD1 (6 bases). The ends were cut back, 5 bases at V and 5 bases at J, with 12 bases in the middle. Germline loops: CDR1 SGHTA, CDR2 FQGTGA. The CDR3 consists of 13 residues. The DNA of the CDR3 is TGTGCCAGCAGCCTTGGGGGCACGGAGACCCAGTACTTC. Protein: CASSLGGTETQYF.

This clone was observed a single time. The chain combines TRBV3-1 (or the pseudogene TRBV3-2) with TRBJ1-1; D gene unclear. V shed 3 bases and J shed 0 bases, with 8 bases lying between them. CDR3 length: 14 residues. CDR1 and CDR2 (germline): LGHDT, YNNKEL (reference sequence). The CDR3 DNA reads TGTGCCAGCAGCCAGACATTGCTGAACACTGAAGCTTTCTTT. Amino acids: CASSQTLLNTEAFF.

The chain employs TRBV7-9 and TRBJ2-7, with TRBD2 matching 7 bases. V shed 5 bases, J shed 7 bases, and the junction held 5 bases outside the gene matches. The length of the CDR3 is 12 residues. The germline V gene has CDR1 SEHNR and CDR2 FQNEAQ (reference sequence). The CDR3 DNA sequence: TGTGCCAGCAGCCTCGGACTAGGGGAGCAGTACTTC. This translates into CASSLGLGEQYF.

CDR3 region: CASSFSGGETGELFF. In nucleotides, the CDR3 is TGTGCCAGCAGTTTTAGCGGGGGGGAAACCGGGGAGCTGTTTTTT. This rearrangement joins TRBV2 to TRBJ2-2; 11 nucleotides line up with TRBD2. The length of the CDR3 is 15 residues. Per germline, CDR1 SNHLY and CDR2 FYNNEI. After removal of 5 bases from V and 5 bases from J, the junction contained 4 bases not matched to a gene. The entire variable domain, with the rest obtained from reference TRBV2 and TRBJ2-2, is as follows: EPEVTQTPSHQVTQMGQEVILRCVPISNHLYFYWYRQILGQKVEFLVSFYNNEISEKSEIFDDQFSVERPDGSNFTLKIRSTKLEDSAMYFCASSFSGGETGELFFGEGSRLTVL.

This chain joins TRBV19 and TRBJ2-1; 7 bases fit TRBD2. The CDR3 has 16 residues. The germline V gene encodes CDR1 LNHDA and CDR2 SQIVND (reference sequence). Trimming removed 0 bases from V and 10 bases from J; junction bases left unmatched: 12. For the CDR3, the DNA is TGTGCCAGTAGTATAGAGGGAGGGCCAATGATCCCCGAGCAGTTCTTC. Protein: CASSIEGGPMIPEQFF.

The rearrangement links TRBV6-5 to TRBJ1-5; the D is unclear. Germline V gives CDR1 MNHEY, CDR2 SVGAGI. This CDR3 spans 13 amino acids. The V gene lost 9 bases and the J gene lost 1 base, with 10 bases spanning the gap. CDR3 loop: CASVGFSNQPQHF. CDR3 DNA sequence: TGTGCCAGTGTCGGGTTCAGCAATCAGCCCCAGCATTTT.

The chain uses TRBV6-4 and TRBJ2-3, with D tentatively TRBD2 (6 bases). The V end was cut by 4 bases, the J end by 1 base, with 9 bases between. Germline assignment: CDR1 MRHNA and CDR2 SNTAGT. The CDR3 sequence is 14 residues long. The CDR3 region has the DNA TGTGCCAGCAGTGTGGAGGGCGGCACAGATACGCAGTATTTT. Translated: CASSVEGGTDTQYF.

This chain joins TRBV11-2 and TRBJ1-5; D not certain. The CDR3 is 13 residues long. V shed 5 bases and J shed 8 bases, with 13 bases lying between them. Germline CDR1 is SGHAT and CDR2 is FQNNGV. CDR3 sequence: CASSLDGGEPQHF. The CDR3 DNA reads as TGTGCCAGCAGCCTTGACGGTGGCGAGCCCCAGCATTTT.

The V gene is TRBV7-9, the J gene TRBJ1-3, with a possible D match to TRBD1 (6 bases). V was clipped by 4 bases and J by 1 base, with 11 bases between them. CDR3 size: 15 residues. Per germline, CDR1 SEHNR and CDR2 FQNEAQ (reference sequence). Written as DNA, the CDR3 is TGTGCCAGCAGCTACCCGGGGGCGTCTGGAAACACCATATATTTT. Translated: CASSYPGASGNTIYF.

The chain links TRBV19 to TRBJ2-7, with 7 bases lining up with TRBD1. Germline V lookup: CDR1 LNHDA, CDR2 SQIVND (reference sequence). The CDR3 extends over 14 amino acids. The junction had 10 bases not matched to a gene; V was cut back by 5 bases and J by 6 bases. Here the CDR3 reads CASSFPGQPSEQYF. DNA for the CDR3: TGTGCCAGTAGTTTTCCGGGACAGCCCTCCGAGCAGTACTTC.

Points on this clone: Germline is not matched at one junction end, which may reflect a read error. The chain employs TRBV9 and TRBJ1-3; D remains unclear. The CDR3 totals 11 residues. From germline, CDR1 is SGDLS and CDR2 YYNGEE. The CDR3 DNA reads as TGTGCCAGCAGATCTGGGAACACCATATATTTT. As protein: CASRSGNTIYF.